The rows below give T cell receptor beta chains drawn from one sample of a study of blood T cell repertoires in COVID-19. Data came from immunoSEQ multiplex PCR; TCRdb stores just in-frame clones and leaves some out. The sample holds fewer than 65,000 clones; over 75% are singletons and the top ten take about 16%. Specimen: peripheral blood. The source is a human donor in a cohort sampled during active COVID-19. The conserved cysteine and the conserved F or W are not part of the CDR3 here. Fields, in order: CDR3 length, J gene, V gene, CDR3 protein.

11,TRBJ1-1,TRBV14,ASSQDWGGEAF
11,TRBJ1-1,TRBV14,ASSQFRGTEAF
12,TRBJ2-5,TRBV19,ASSVGATEETQY
13,TRBJ2-1,TRBV9,ASSVGAGGYNEQF
9,TRBJ2-3,TRBV20-1,SARPSDTQY
11,TRBJ1-2,TRBV7-9,ASSPGTGENYT
12,TRBJ2-3,TRBV4-3,ASSAAGGEDTQY
12,TRBJ1-2,TRBV5-6,ASSLYTRSYGYT
11,TRBJ1-2,TRBV7-2,ASSADGQYGYT
13,TRBJ1-2,TRBV6-5,ASSQTGLGNYGYT
13,TRBJ2-1,TRBV7-2,ASSLKRGTYNEQF
11,TRBJ2-1,TRBV11-2,ASSFRVRNEQF
13,TRBJ2-7,TRBV6-5,ASSYNLDYSYEQY
13,TRBJ2-7,TRBV6-5,ASTRGATGDYEQY
13,TRBJ1-2,TRBV5-5,ASGREGAANYGYT
13,TRBJ2-1,TRBV4-1,ASSHPGQGNNEQF
13,TRBJ2-3,TRBV7-9,ASSSGQGATDTQY
14,TRBJ2-3,TRBV9,ASSVVPGLAADTQY
14,TRBJ2-2,TRBV9,ASSPGKDRGTGELF
12,TRBJ1-5,TRBV6-5,ASSYSGGNQPQH
13,TRBJ1-5,TRBV7-9,ASSTGTVSNQPQH
13,TRBJ1-3,TRBV19,ASSFHGTMRNTIY
12,TRBJ2-3,TRBV2,ASSGTSGTDTQY
13,TRBJ2-1,TRBV7-2,ASSRDRGAYNEQF
12,TRBJ2-1,TRBV9,ASSNSGGAVEQF
13,TRBJ2-1,TRBV7-9,ASSFQGQGRNEQF
11,TRBJ1-3,TRBV18,ASSPGTGNTIY
13,TRBJ2-1,TRBV7-6,ASRPSSGGAHEQF
12,TRBJ2-5,TRBV2,ASTIAGGQETQY
13,TRBJ2-7,TRBV5-5,ASSRTSGGTYEQY
13,TRBJ2-7,TRBV3-1/TRBV3-2,ASSPTPTWYYEQY
11,TRBJ1-2,TRBV6-6,ASTRTGNYGYT
11,TRBJ1-6,TRBV29-1,SAKSRGDSPLH
17,TRBJ2-3,TRBV11-3,ASSLWRLAGGASTDTQY
12,TRBJ2-5,TRBV7-9,ASTPVPRGETQY
13,TRBJ2-3,TRBV7-2,ASSLTGQAPDTQY
12,TRBJ1-2,TRBV19,ASSILGTIYGYT
14,TRBJ2-6,TRBV7-2,ASSLAREGWANVLT
12,TRBJ2-3,TRBV5-1,ASSLRQGEDTQY
10,TRBJ1-3,TRBV30,AWSVGGFTIY
11,TRBJ1-2,TRBV6-5,ATFHRVGYGYT
12,TRBJ2-7,TRBV9,ASSVTGMTYEQY
13,TRBJ2-5,TRBV5-5,ASSRIGITQETQY
12,TRBJ1-1,TRBV10-3,AISGQGLNTEAF
13,TRBJ1-6,TRBV5-1,ASRWDRGLNSPLH
9,TRBJ2-7,TRBV12-3/TRBV12-4,ASSLGADQY
11,TRBJ2-5,TRBV10-3,AIGAENQETQY
14,TRBJ2-2,TRBV18,ASSPRTSGGIGELF